A selection of T cell receptor beta chains follows, all from one sample in a study of blood T cells in healthy people across ages. TCRdb reprocessed the 5' RACE reads with MiXCR, giving one entry per CDR3 protein. This sample has hundreds of thousands of distinct CDR3 sequences; roughly 64% occur once, and the top ten carry approximately 21%. Sequenced: blood. Receptors were obtained from a young man in good health. Both conserved end residues are part of each CDR3. The D gene is left open where the match is weak. Clone size, where shown, is once, few, many, or a class for clones that have expanded.

j_call: TRBJ2-3
d_call: TRBD2
clone_size: few
v_call: TRBV20-1
cdr3_nt: TGCAGTGCTCAGGTAGCGGGAGGTCTAGATACGCAGTATTTT
cdr3_aa: CSAQVAGGLDTQYF

j_call: TRBJ2-2
d_call: TRBD1
clone_size: many
v_call: TRBV12-3/TRBV12-4
cdr3_nt: TGTGCCAGCAGTTTAGTACCCGGGACAGGGGCCGGGGAGCTGTTTTTT
cdr3_aa: CASSLVPGTGAGELFF

j_call: TRBJ2-7
d_call: TRBD2
clone_size: NA
v_call: TRBV11-2
cdr3_nt: TGTGCCAGCAGCCAGGAACTAGCGGATTCATACGAGCAGTACTTC
cdr3_aa: CASSQELADSYEQYF

j_call: TRBJ2-1
d_call: NA
clone_size: NA
v_call: TRBV7-2
cdr3_nt: TGTGCCAGCAGCTTAATCCTGTACAATGAGCAGTTCTTC
cdr3_aa: CASSLILYNEQFF

j_call: TRBJ2-5
d_call: TRBD2
clone_size: once
v_call: TRBV20-1
cdr3_nt: TGCAGTGCTAGAGATCTTACCAGCGGGGACTTAGAGACCCAGTACTTC
cdr3_aa: CSARDLTSGDLETQYF

j_call: TRBJ2-1
d_call: TRBD1
clone_size: NA
v_call: TRBV29-1
cdr3_nt: TGCAGCGTCGAACAGGGGGCGTTGGGGGAGCAGTTCTTC
cdr3_aa: CSVEQGALGEQFF

j_call: TRBJ2-5
d_call: NA
clone_size: NA
v_call: TRBV29-1
cdr3_nt: TGCGGCGTCCACGACCGGCGGGTGCAAGAGACCCAGTACTTC
cdr3_aa: CGVHDRRVQETQYF

j_call: TRBJ2-5
d_call: NA
clone_size: once
v_call: TRBV4-2
cdr3_nt: TGTGCCAGCAGCCAAGTTTCAGGAGAAGAGACCCAGTACTTC
cdr3_aa: CASSQVSGEETQYF

j_call: TRBJ2-1
d_call: NA
clone_size: NA
v_call: TRBV20-1
cdr3_nt: TGCAGTGCTCGACTTAACAATGAGCAGTTCTTC
cdr3_aa: CSARLNNEQFF

j_call: TRBJ1-3
d_call: NA
clone_size: NA
v_call: TRBV29-1
cdr3_nt: TGCAGCGTCCGGCAACAAAGAAACACCATATATTTT
cdr3_aa: CSVRQQRNTIYF

j_call: TRBJ2-5
d_call: NA
clone_size: once
v_call: TRBV12-3/TRBV12-4
cdr3_nt: TGTGCCAGCAGTTTTCGTGGAGTCCAAGAGACCCAGTACTTC
cdr3_aa: CASSFRGVQETQYF

j_call: TRBJ2-1
d_call: NA
clone_size: NA
v_call: TRBV20-1
cdr3_nt: TGCAGTGCCCAAGGGGTAGCGGCCCGTGAAAATGAGCAGTTCTTC
cdr3_aa: CSAQGVAARENEQFF

j_call: TRBJ1-6
d_call: NA
clone_size: NA
v_call: TRBV25-1
cdr3_nt: TGTGCCAGCAGTGAATTGCTTCTTTCACCCCTCCACTTT
cdr3_aa: CASSELLLSPLHF

j_call: TRBJ1-2
d_call: TRBD1
clone_size: NA
v_call: TRBV7-2
cdr3_nt: TGTGCCAGCAGCTCCAACCCCGGGACAGGCGGTTATGGCTACACCTTC
cdr3_aa: CASSSNPGTGGYGYTF

j_call: TRBJ1-1
d_call: NA
clone_size: NA
v_call: TRBV27
cdr3_nt: TGTGCCAGCAGGTCCTGGGCGGATAACACTGAAGCTTTCTTT
cdr3_aa: CASRSWADNTEAFF

j_call: TRBJ2-7
d_call: NA
clone_size: NA
v_call: TRBV9
cdr3_nt: TGTGCCAGCAGCGTAGATCCCCACATCGACTACGAGCAGTACTTC
cdr3_aa: CASSVDPHIDYEQYF

j_call: TRBJ2-4
d_call: NA
clone_size: few
v_call: TRBV7-2
cdr3_nt: TGTGCCAGCAGCTCCTACGCCCTGGACATTCAGTACTTC
cdr3_aa: CASSSYALDIQYF

j_call: TRBJ2-5
d_call: NA
clone_size: NA
v_call: TRBV27
cdr3_nt: TGTGCCAGCAGCCTCGACAGCTGGCAAGAGACCCAGTACTTC
cdr3_aa: CASSLDSWQETQYF